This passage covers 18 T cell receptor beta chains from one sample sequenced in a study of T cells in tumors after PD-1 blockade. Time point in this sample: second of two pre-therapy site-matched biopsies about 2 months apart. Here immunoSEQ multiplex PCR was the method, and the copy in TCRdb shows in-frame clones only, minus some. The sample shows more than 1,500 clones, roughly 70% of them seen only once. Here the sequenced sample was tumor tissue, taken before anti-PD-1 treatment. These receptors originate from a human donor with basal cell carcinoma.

The CDR3 reads CASRKGASGEKLFF. DNA of the CDR3: TGTGCCAGCAGGAAAGGGGCCTCGGGTGAAAAACTGTTTTTT. J is TRBJ1-4 and V is TRBV7-8; a possible D gene is TRBD1 (5 bases). From germline, CDR1 is SGHVS and CDR2 FQNEAQ. This CDR3 is 14 amino acids long. Trimming took off 6 bases at V and 7 bases at J, with 15 bases between the two ends.

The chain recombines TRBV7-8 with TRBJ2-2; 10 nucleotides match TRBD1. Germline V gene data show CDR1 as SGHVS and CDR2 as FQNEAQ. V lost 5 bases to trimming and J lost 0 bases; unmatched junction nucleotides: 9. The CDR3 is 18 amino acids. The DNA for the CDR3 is TGTGCCAGCAGCAATTTCCCGGGACAGGGGCCGAACACCGGGGAGCTGTTTTTT. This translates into CASSNFPGQGPNTGELFF.

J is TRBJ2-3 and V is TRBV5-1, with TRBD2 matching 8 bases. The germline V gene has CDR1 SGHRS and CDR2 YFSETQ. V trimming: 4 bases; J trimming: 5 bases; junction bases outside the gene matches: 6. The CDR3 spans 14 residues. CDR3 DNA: TGCGCCAGCAGCACCGGGGGGGCCATAGATACGCAGTATTTT. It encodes CASSTGGAIDTQYF.

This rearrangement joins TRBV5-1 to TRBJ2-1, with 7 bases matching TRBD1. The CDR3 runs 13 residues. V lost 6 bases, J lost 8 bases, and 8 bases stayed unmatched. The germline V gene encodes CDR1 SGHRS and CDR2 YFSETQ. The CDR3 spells CASNQQGSYEQFF. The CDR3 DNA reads TGCGCCAGCAACCAACAGGGGTCTTATGAGCAGTTCTTC.

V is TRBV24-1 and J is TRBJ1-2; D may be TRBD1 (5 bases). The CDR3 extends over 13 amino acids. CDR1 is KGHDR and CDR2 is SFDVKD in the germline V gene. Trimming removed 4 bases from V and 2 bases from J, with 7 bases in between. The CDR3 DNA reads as TGTGCCACCAGTGAGGGACGGAACTATGGCTACACCTTC. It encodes CATSEGRNYGYTF.

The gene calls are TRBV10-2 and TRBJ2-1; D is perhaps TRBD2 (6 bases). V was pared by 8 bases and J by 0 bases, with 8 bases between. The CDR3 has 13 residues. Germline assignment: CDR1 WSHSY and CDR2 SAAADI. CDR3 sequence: CASGGSSYNEQFF. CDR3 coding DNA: TGCGCCAGCGGGGGGTCCTCCTACAATGAGCAGTTCTTC.

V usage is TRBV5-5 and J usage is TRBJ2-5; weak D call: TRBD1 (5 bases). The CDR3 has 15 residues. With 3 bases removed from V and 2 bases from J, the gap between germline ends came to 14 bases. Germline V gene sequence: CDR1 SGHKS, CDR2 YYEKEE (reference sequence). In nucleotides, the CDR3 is TGTGCCAGCAGCTCCGACAGTGTTATACAAGAGACCCAGTACTTC. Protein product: CASSSDSVIQETQYF.

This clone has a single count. In DNA, the CDR3 is TGTGCCAGCAGTGATCAGGGTTATGGCTACACCTTC. Encoded protein: CASSDQGYGYTF. The chain carries TRBV27 and TRBJ1-2, with a tentative D call TRBD1 (5 bases). The CDR3 is 12 amino acids. Germline V lookup: CDR1 MNHEY, CDR2 SMNVEV (reference sequence). V was trimmed by 5 bases and J by 5 bases, leaving 9 bases between them.

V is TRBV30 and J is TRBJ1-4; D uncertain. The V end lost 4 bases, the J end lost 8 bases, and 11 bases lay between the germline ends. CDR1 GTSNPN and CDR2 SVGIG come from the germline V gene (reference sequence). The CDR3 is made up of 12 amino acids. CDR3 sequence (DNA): TGTGCCTGGAACCCCCCGGGCGAAAAACTGTTTTTT. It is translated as CAWNPPGEKLFF.

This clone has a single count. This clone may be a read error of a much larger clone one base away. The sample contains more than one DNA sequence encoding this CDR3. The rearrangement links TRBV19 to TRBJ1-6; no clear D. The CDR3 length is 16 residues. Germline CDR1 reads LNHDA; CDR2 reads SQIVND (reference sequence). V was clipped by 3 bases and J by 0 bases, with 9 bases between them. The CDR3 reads CASSIQASSYNSPLHF. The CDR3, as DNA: TGTGCCAGTAGTATTCAGGCAAGCTCCTATAATTCACCCCTCCACTTT.

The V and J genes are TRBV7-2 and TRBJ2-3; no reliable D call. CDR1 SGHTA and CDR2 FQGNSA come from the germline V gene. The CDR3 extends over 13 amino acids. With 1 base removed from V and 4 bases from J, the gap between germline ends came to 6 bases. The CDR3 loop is CASSLVRADTQYF. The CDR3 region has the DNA TGTGCCAGCAGCTTAGTACGCGCAGATACGCAGTATTTT.

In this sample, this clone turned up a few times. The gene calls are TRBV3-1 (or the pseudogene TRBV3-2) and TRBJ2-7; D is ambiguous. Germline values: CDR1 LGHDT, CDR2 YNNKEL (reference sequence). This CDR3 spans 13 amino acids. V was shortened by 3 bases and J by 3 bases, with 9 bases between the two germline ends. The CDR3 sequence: CASSQPPVYEQYF. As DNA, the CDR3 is TGTGCCAGCAGCCAGCCCCCCGTCTACGAGCAGTACTTC.

In DNA, the CDR3 is TGCGCCAGCAGCTTGGGGGACAGGCCTCATAATGAAAAACTGTTTTTT. Residues: CASSLGDRPHNEKLFF. V and J are TRBV5-1 and TRBJ1-4; TRBD1 matches 8 bases. This CDR3 region has 16 residues. The trim removed 0 bases at V and 4 bases at J, leaving 5 bases unmatched. Germline assignment: CDR1 SGHRS and CDR2 YFSETQ.

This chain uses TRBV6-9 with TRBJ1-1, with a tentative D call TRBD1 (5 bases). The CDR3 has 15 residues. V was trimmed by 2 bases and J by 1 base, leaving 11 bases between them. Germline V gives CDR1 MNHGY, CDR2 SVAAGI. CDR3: CASSYPGTENTEAFF. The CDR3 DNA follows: TGTGCCAGCAGTTATCCAGGGACGGAGAACACTGAAGCTTTCTTT.

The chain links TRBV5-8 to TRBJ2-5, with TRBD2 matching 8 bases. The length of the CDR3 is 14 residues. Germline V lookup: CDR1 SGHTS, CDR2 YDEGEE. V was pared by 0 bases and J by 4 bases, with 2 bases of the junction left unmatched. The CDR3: CASSLGGGRETQYF. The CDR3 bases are TGTGCCAGCAGCTTGGGCGGGGGGCGAGAGACCCAGTACTTC.

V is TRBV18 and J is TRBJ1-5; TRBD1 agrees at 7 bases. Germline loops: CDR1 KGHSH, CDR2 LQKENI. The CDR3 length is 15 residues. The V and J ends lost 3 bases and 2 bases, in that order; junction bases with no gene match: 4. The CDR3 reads CASSPQGGGNQPQHF. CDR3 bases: TGTGCCAGCTCACCCCAGGGGGGAGGCAATCAGCCCCAGCATTTT.

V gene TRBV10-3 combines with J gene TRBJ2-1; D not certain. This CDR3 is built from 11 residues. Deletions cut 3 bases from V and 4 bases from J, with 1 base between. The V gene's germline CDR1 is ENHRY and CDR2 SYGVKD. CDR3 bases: TGTGCCATCAGTGAATACAATGAGCAGTTCTTC. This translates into CAISEYNEQFF.

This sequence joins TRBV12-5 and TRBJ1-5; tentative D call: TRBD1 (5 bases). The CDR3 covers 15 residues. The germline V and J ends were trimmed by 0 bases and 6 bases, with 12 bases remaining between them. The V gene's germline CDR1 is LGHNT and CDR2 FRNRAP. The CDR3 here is CASGLVGDGGQPQHF. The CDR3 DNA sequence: TGTGCTAGTGGTTTGGTGGGGGACGGGGGTCAGCCCCAGCATTTT.